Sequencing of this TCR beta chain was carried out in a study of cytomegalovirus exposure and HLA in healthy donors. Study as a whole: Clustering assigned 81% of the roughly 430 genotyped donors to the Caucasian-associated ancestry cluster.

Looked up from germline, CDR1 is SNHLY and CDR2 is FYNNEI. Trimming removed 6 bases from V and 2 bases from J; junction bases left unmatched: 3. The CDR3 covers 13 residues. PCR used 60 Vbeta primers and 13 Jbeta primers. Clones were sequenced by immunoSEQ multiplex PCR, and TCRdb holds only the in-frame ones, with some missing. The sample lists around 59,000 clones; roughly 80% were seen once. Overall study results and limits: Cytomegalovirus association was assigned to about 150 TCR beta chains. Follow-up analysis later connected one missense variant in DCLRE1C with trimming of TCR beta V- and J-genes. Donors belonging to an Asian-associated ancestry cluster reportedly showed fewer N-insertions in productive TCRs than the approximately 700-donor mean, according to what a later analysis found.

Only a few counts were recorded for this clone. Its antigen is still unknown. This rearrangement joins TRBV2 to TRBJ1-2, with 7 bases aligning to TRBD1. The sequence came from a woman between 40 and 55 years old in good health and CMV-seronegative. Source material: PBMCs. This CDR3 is CASSATGNYGYTF. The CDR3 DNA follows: TGTGCCAGCAGCGCGACAGGGAACTATGGCTACACCTTC.